This T cell receptor (beta chain) was profiled in a study of cytomegalovirus exposure and HLA in healthy donors. Primers included in the PCR were 60 Vbeta and 13 Jbeta primers. The protocol was immunoSEQ multiplex PCR, while the TCRdb copy is restricted to in-frame clones and leaves out a portion. The sample gives some 150,000 clones, roughly four fifths of which show up once; about an eighth is in the top ten. This clone was seen a few times. No antigen is known for it. Study results and caveats: Analyzed later, most CMV-associated TCR beta chains appeared HLA-restricted. Presence/absence analyses took donor sequencing depth as roughly uniform.

This clonotype was sampled from a human donor in good health. Specimen: PBMCs.

CDR3 coding DNA: TGTGCCAGCAGCCCCGACAGGGGAGTGGCAGATACGCAGTATTTT. Translating it yields CASSPDRGVADTQYF. The chain has TRBV5-4 and TRBJ2-3; TRBD1 matches 8 bases. The J segment lost 4 bases and the V segment lost 4 bases, leaving 8 bases of the junction unmatched. Germline loops: CDR1 SGHNT, CDR2 YYREEE (reference sequence). The CDR3 loop spans 15 amino acids.